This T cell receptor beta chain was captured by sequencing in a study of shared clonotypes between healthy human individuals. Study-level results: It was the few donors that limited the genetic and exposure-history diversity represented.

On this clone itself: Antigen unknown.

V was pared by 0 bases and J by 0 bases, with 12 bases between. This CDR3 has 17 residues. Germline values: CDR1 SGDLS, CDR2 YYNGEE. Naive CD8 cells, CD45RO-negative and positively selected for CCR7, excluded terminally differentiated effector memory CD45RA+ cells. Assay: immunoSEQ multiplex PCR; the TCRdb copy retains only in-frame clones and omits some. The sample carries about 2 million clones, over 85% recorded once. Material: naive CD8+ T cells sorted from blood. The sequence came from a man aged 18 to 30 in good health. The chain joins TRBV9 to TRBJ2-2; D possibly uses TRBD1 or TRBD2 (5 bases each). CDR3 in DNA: TGTGCCAGCAGCGTAGAGTTCTGGGGGACGAACACCGGGGAGCTGTTTTTT. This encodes CASSVEFWGTNTGELFF.